This T cell receptor (beta chain) was captured in a study of T cell repertoires in cytomegalovirus infection (dated by TCRdb to the late 2010s). Study-level background: Donor HLA type was relevant to the analysis, as public TCR beta signatures indicated carriage of CMV infection together with the matching HLA type.

Comments on this clonotype: The target of this receptor is not known. No base qualities exist here, and no much larger clone lies one base off it.

Sequenced on an Illumina HiSeq 1500. The public sequencing data were trimmed at Q25 with fastp and processed into clonotypes with MiXCR by TCRdb, which kept only in-frame beta chains. Each entry is one CDR3 protein sequence, shown with its most common DNA and genes. The sample data list some 440,000 distinct CDR3 sequences, and approximately 33% of these were observed just once. Roughly an eighth of the sample comes from the top ten. Results and caveats for the whole study, not just this receptor: In both this cohort and an independent roughly 350-donor cohort, the cumulative frequency of public TCR beta family members distinguished carriers of CMV infection plus the relevant HLA type. The ex vivo response was dominated by HLA-C-restricted CMV-specific TCR beta clonotypes, and the single most frequent clonotype in two of eight donors was supplied by these HLA-C-restricted clonotypes.

V gives up 1 base and J gives up 0 bases, and the segment between their germline ends measures 10 bases. The germline V gene encodes CDR1 DFQATT and CDR2 SNEGSKA (reference sequence). Including cysteine and phenylalanine, the CDR3 has 16 amino acids. Only CDR3 DNA remains: 48 bases, in frame from the first base. The receptor comes from a human donor in good health (CMV status not recorded). Some clones in this sample may be carry-over from other donors' samples. The V and J genes are TRBV20-1 and TRBJ2-6, with the identity of the D gene unclear. The sequenced material came from PBMCs. The CDR3 here reads CSARVGHNSGANVLTF. At the DNA level, the sequence is TGCAGTGCTAGAGTGGGTCACAACTCTGGGGCCAACGTCCTGACTTTC.